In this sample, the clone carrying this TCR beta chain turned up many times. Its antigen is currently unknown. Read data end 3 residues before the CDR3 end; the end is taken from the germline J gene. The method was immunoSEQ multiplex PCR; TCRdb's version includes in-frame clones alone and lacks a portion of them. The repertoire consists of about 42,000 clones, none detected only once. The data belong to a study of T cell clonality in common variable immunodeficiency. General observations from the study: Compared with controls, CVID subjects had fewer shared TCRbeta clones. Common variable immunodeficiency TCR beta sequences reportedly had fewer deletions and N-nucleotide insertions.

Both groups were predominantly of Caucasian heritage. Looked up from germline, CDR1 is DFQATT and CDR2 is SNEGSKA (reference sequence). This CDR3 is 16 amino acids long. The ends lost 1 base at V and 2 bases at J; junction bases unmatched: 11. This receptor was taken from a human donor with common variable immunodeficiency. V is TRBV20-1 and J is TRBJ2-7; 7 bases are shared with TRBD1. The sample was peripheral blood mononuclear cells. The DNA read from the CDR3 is TGCAGTGCTAGAGCAACAGGGACAGCTGGGGCCTACGAG. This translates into CSARATGTAGAYE. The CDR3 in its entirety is CSARATGTAGAYEQYF.